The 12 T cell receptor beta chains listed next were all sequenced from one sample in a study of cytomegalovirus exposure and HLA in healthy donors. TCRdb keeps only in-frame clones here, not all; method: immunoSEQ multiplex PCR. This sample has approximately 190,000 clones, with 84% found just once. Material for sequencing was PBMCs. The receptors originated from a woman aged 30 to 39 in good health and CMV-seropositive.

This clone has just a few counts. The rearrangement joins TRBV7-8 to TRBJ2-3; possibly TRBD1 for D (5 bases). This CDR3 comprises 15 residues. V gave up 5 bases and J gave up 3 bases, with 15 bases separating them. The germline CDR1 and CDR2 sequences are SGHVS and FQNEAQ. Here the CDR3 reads CASSPGQTFTDTQYF. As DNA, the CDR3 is TGTGCCAGCAGCCCAGGACAAACCTTTACAGATACGCAGTATTTT. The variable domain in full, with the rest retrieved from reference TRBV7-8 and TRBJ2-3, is GAGVSQSPRYKVAKRGQDVALRCDPISGHVSLFWYQQALGQGPEFLTYFQNEAQLDKSGLPSDRFFAERPEGSVSTLKIQRTQQEDSAVYLCASSPGQTFTDTQYFGPGTRLTVL.

The CDR3 region is CASSVNNPFEAFF. CDR3 nucleotides: TGTGCCAGCAGTGTGAACAACCCATTTGAAGCTTTCTTT. The chain couples TRBV28 to TRBJ1-1; no firm D call. The CDR3 consists of 13 residues. Per the germline V gene, CDR1 is MDHEN and CDR2 is SYDVKM. The germline V and J ends were trimmed by 5 bases and 7 bases, with 14 bases remaining between them.

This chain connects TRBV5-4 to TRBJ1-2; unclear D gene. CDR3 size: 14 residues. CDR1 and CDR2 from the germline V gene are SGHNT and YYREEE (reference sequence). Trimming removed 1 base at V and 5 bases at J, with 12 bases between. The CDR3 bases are TGTGCCAGCAGCTTGTACTATGGACTTTATGGCTACACCTTC. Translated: CASSLYYGLYGYTF.

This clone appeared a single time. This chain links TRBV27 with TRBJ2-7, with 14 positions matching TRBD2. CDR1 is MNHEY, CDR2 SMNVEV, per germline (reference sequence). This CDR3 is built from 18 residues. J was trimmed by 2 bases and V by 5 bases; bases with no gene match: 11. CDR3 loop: CASSPLGLAGVNTYEQYF. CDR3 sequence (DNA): TGTGCCAGCAGTCCCTTGGGACTAGCGGGAGTCAATACCTACGAGCAGTACTTC.

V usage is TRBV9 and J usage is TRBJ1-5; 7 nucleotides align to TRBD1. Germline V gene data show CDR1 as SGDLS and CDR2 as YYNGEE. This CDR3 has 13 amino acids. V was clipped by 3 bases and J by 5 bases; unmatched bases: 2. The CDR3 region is CASSGTGDQPQHF. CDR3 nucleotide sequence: TGTGCCAGCAGCGGAACAGGGGATCAGCCCCAGCATTTT.

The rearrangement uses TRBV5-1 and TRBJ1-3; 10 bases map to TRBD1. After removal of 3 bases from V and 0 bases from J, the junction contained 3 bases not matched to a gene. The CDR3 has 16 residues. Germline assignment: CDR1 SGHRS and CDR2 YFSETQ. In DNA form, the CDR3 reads TGCGCCAGCAGCTCCGGGACAGGGGCCTCTGGAAACACCATATATTTT. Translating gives CASSSGTGASGNTIYF.

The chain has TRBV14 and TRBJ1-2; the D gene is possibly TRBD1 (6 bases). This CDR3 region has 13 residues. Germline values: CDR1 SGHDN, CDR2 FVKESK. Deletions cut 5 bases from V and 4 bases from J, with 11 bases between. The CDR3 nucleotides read TGTGCCAGCAGCGCAACAGGGTTCTATGGCTACACCTTC. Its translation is CASSATGFYGYTF. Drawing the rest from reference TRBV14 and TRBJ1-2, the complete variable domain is EAGVTQFPSHSVIEKGQTVTLRCDPISGHDNLYWYRRVMGKEIKFLLHFVKESKQDESGMPNNRFLAERTGGTYSTLKVQPAELEDSGVYFCASSATGFYGYTFGSGTRLTVV.

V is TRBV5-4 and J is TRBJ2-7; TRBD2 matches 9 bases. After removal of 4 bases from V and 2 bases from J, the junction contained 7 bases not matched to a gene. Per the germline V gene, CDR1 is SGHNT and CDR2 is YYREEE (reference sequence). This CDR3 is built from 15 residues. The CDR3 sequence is CASSGAAGGTYEQYF. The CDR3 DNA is TGTGCCAGCAGCGGCGCGGCGGGAGGGACCTACGAGCAGTACTTC.

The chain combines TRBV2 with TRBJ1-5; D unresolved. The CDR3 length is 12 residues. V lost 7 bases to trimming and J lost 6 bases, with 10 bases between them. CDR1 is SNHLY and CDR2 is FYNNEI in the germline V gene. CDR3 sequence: CASNQEGQPQHF. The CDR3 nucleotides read TGTGCCAGCAATCAGGAGGGTCAGCCCCAGCATTTT.

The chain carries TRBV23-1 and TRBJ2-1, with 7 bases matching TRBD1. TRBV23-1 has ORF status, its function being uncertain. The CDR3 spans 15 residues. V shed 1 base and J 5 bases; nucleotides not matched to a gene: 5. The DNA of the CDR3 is TGCGCCAGCAGTCAATGGAGACAGGGCAACAATGAGCAGTTCTTC. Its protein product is CASSQWRQGNNEQFF.

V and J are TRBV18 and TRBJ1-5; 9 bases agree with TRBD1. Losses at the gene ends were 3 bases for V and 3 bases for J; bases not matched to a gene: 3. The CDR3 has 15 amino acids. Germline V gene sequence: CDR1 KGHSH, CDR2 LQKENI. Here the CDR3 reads CASSPGTGINQPQHF. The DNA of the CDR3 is TGTGCCAGCTCACCCGGGACAGGGATCAATCAGCCCCAGCATTTT.

The CDR3 sequence is CASSKGIMGLESNTGELFF. In DNA, the CDR3 is TGCGCCAGCAGCAAAGGGATTATGGGACTGGAATCGAACACCGGGGAGCTGTTTTTT. V and J are TRBV5-1 and TRBJ2-2, with D perhaps matching TRBD2 (6 bases). With 4 bases removed from V and 0 bases from J, the gap between germline ends came to 22 bases. This CDR3 is built from 19 residues. Looked up from germline, CDR1 is SGHRS and CDR2 is YFSETQ.